The 14 T cell receptor beta chains below were found in one sample sequenced in a study of cytomegalovirus exposure and HLA in healthy donors. This PCR relied on a set of 60 Vbeta primers and 13 Jbeta primers. Sequenced by immunoSEQ multiplex PCR; TCRdb stores in-frame clones only, minus some. The sample has 200,000 to 250,000 clones; over 80% are singletons. Material: PBMCs. These receptors came from a boy aged 2 to 10 in good health and CMV-seronegative.

The rearrangement joins TRBV6-1 to TRBJ1-1; no definite D call. This CDR3 is 13 amino acids long. V lost 5 bases and J 5 bases, leaving 12 bases between the germline ends. Germline CDR1 is MNHNS and CDR2 is SASEGT. The CDR3 sequence: CASSYLGETEAFF. CDR3 DNA: TGTGCCAGCAGTTATTTGGGAGAGACTGAAGCTTTCTTT.

This clone showed up just once. The rearrangement links TRBV19 to TRBJ1-2, with 7 bases that match TRBD1. CDR3 length: 14 residues. V shed 7 bases, J shed 5 bases, and the junction held 10 bases outside the gene matches. Germline CDR1 is LNHDA and CDR2 is SQIVND (reference sequence). The CDR3 protein is CASTRDRVGYGYTF. CDR3 bases: TGTGCCAGTACCAGAGACAGGGTGGGGTATGGCTACACCTTC. Using reference TRBV19 and TRBJ1-2 for the parts outside the CDR3, the full variable domain is DGGITQSPKYLFRKEGQNVTLSCEQNLNHDAMYWYRQDPGQGLRLIYYSQIVNDFQKGDIAEGYSVSREKKESFPLTVTSAQKNPTAFYLCASTRDRVGYGYTFGSGTRLTVV.

The CDR3: CALHRDSDSPLHF. Here the CDR3 DNA reads TGTGCCCTCCACAGGGATTCGGATTCACCCCTCCACTTT. The rearrangement joins TRBV10-3 to TRBJ1-6; D is perhaps TRBD1 (6 bases). There are 13 residues in the CDR3. From germline, CDR1 is ENHRY and CDR2 SYGVKD. With 11 bases removed from V and 8 bases from J, the gap between germline ends came to 16 bases.

This sequence joins TRBV27 and TRBJ2-1; 16 bases match TRBD2. CDR3 length: 19 residues. CDR1 MNHEY and CDR2 SMNVEV come from the germline V gene (reference sequence). V lost 6 bases, J lost 10 bases, and 18 bases stayed unmatched. Here the CDR3 DNA reads TGTGCCAGCAGCCTTCAACCCGGACCGGGACTAGCGGGGGGGCCCGAGCAGTTCTTC. Translated: CASSLQPGPGLAGGPEQFF.

The chain links TRBV27 to TRBJ2-1, with 10 bases that match TRBD2. Germline CDR1 and CDR2: MNHEY and SMNVEV (reference sequence). CDR3 size: 14 residues. V lost 6 bases to trimming and J lost 5 bases; unmatched junction nucleotides: 4. The CDR3 DNA reads as TGTGCCAGCAGGAGAGCGGGAGGGAACAATGAGCAGTTCTTC. It encodes CASRRAGGNNEQFF.

DNA of the CDR3: TGCAGCGTTGAAGTGGAGCAGGGCCATTTCTACAATGAGCAGTTCTTC. Translation: CSVEVEQGHFYNEQFF. This chain links TRBV29-1 with TRBJ2-1; the D gene is possibly TRBD1 (5 bases). Per the germline V gene, CDR1 is SQVTM and CDR2 is ANQGSEA. The CDR3 covers 16 residues. Trimming removed 1 base at V and 3 bases at J, with 16 bases between.

This clone has just a few counts. This chain connects TRBV2 to TRBJ1-5; no reliable D call. Germline assignment: CDR1 SNHLY and CDR2 FYNNEI. The CDR3 contains 12 residues. The V end lost 6 bases, the J end lost 9 bases, and 12 bases lay between the germline ends. The CDR3 DNA reads TGTGCCAGCAGCGCAGACTGGAGGCCCCAGCATTTT. This encodes CASSADWRPQHF.

The gene calls are TRBV27 and TRBJ1-5; D remains ambiguous. The CDR3 contains 13 residues. V lost 5 bases and J lost 3, with 8 bases in between. Germline V CDR1 and CDR2: MNHEY, SMNVEV (reference sequence). The CDR3, as DNA: TGTGCCAGCAGTCCGTCTTTCAATCAGCCCCAGCATTTT. As protein: CASSPSFNQPQHF.

The CDR3 DNA follows: TGTGCCAGCAGCTTAGAGACAGGGAGTAAGAATCAGCCCCAGCATTTT. This gives the protein CASSLETGSKNQPQHF. The chain employs TRBV7-6 and TRBJ1-5, with 7 bases aligning to TRBD1. V lost 1 base and J lost 4; bases outside the gene matches: 7. The CDR3 contains 16 residues. Germline lookup yields CDR1 SGHVS and CDR2 FNYEAQ.

This chain connects TRBV13 to TRBJ2-3; possible D gene TRBD2, 7 bases. Trimming took 3 bases from V and 1 from J, leaving 11 bases between them. The CDR3 runs to 15 residues. CDR1 is PRHDT, CDR2 FYEKMQ, per germline (reference sequence). The CDR3 spells CASSFRGAGTDTQYF. CDR3 in DNA: TGTGCCAGCAGCTTCCGGGGGGCAGGCACAGATACGCAGTATTTT.

DNA for the CDR3: TGTGCCAGCAGCTGGGGGACAGGGCCCTACGAGCAGTACTTC. This sequence encodes CASSWGTGPYEQYF. This chain links TRBV5-8 with TRBJ2-7; 9 bases fit TRBD1. The germline V gene encodes CDR1 SGHTS and CDR2 YDEGEE. The V and J ends lost 3 bases and 2 bases, in that order; junction bases with no gene match: 3. The CDR3 sequence is 14 residues long.

The genes are TRBV6-1 and TRBJ1-5; perhaps TRBD1 as D (5 bases). Germline CDR1 is MNHNS and CDR2 is SASEGT. V shed 6 bases and J shed 3 bases, with 12 bases lying between them. This CDR3 contains 14 residues. The CDR3 sequence is CASSFGQNNQPQHF. The CDR3 region has the DNA TGTGCCAGCAGCTTCGGACAAAACAATCAGCCCCAGCATTTT.

This clone was observed a handful of times. This chain uses TRBV5-1 with TRBJ1-6, with D unclear. The CDR3 sequence is 14 residues long. In germline, CDR1 is SGHRS, CDR2 YFSETQ. Trimming left V 4 bases short and J 7 bases short, with 12 bases between. CDR3 amino acids: CASSPRPENSPLHF. The CDR3 nucleotides are TGCGCCAGCAGCCCCCGCCCGGAGAATTCACCCCTCCACTTT. The entire variable domain, with the rest obtained from reference TRBV5-1 and TRBJ1-6, is as follows: KAGVTQTPRYLIKTRGQQVTLSCSPISGHRSVSWYQQTPGQGLQFLFEYFSETQRNKGNFPGRFSGRQFSNSRSEMNVSTLELGDSALYLCASSPRPENSPLHFGNGTRLTVT.

V gene TRBV6-5 combines with J gene TRBJ1-2; no firm D call. The CDR3 extends over 15 amino acids. V lost 2 bases and J lost 5, with 15 bases in between. Germline lookup yields CDR1 MNHEY and CDR2 SVGAGI. The CDR3 DNA reads as TGTGCCAGCAGTTACCGCGTTCCTACGAGGTATGGCTACACCTTC. Translated: CASSYRVPTRYGYTF.